This T cell receptor beta chain originates from a study of cytomegalovirus exposure and HLA in healthy donors. Broader study findings: Some V segments, TRBV6-2 and TRBV6-3 among them, were indistinguishable and were therefore excluded.

Concerning this clone: Its antigen is still unknown.

The PCR used 60 Vbeta and 13 Jbeta primers. Sequencing used immunoSEQ multiplex PCR; TCRdb keeps in-frame clones, though not all of them. This sample's clone table lists 150,000 to 200,000 clones. The germline CDR1 and CDR2 sequences are LNHDA and SQIVND (reference sequence). The CDR3 extends over 15 amino acids. Trimming took 7 bases from V and 4 from J; bases not matched to a gene: 6. Material: PBMCs. This sequence originates from a woman aged 55 to 70 in good health and CMV-seronegative. The rearrangement links TRBV19 to TRBJ2-2; 10 bases align to TRBD1. The CDR3 DNA reads as TGTGCCAGTACCGTGGGACAGGGGAGCACCGGGGAGCTGTTTTTT. Translating gives CASTVGQGSTGELFF.